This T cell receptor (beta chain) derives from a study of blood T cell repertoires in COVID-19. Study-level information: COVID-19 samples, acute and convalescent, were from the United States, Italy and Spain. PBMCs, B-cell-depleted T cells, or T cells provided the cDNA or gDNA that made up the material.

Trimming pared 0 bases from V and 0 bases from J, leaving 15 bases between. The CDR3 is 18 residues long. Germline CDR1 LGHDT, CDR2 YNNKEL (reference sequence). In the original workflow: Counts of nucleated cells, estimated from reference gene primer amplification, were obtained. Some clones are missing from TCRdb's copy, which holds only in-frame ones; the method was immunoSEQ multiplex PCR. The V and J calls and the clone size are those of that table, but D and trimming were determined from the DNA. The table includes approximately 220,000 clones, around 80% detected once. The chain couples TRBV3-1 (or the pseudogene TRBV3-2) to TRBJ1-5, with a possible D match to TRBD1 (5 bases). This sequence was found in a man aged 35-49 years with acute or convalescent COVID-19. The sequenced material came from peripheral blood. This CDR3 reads CASSQDPPGVYSNQPQHF. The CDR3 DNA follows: TGTGCCAGCAGCCAAGATCCACCGGGGGTCTATAGCAATCAGCCCCAGCATTTT.